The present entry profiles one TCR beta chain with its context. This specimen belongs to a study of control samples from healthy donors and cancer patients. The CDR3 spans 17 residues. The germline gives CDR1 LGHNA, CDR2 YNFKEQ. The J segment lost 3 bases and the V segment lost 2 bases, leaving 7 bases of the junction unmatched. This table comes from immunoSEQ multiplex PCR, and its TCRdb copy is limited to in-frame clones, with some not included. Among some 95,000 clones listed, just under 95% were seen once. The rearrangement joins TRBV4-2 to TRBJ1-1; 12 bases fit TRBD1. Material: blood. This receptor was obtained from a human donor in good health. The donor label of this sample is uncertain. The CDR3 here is CASSQIRDRGRDTEAFF. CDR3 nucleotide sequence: TGTGCCAGCAGCCAAATCCGGGACAGGGGGCGCGACACTGAAGCTTTCTTT.